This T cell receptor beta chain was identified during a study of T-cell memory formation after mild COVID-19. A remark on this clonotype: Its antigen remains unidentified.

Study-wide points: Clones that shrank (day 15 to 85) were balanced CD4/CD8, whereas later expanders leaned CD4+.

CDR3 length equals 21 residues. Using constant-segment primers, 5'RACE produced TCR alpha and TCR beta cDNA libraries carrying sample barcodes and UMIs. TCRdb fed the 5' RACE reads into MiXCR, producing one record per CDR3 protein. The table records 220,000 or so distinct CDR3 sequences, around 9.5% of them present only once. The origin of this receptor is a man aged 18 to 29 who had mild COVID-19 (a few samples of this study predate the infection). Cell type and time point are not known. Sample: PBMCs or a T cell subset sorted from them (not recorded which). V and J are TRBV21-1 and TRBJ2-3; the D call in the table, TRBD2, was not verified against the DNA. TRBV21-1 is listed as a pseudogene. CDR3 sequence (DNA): TGTGCCAGCAGCCCCAAAGACGCGGTCCTCCGGGTAGCGGGGAACACAGATACGCAGTATTTT. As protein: CASSPKDAVLRVAGNTDTQYF.